This entry describes one T cell receptor beta chain. The antigen remains unidentified. From germline, CDR1 is MGHRA and CDR2 YSYEKL. This CDR3 region has 17 residues. V lost 5 bases, J lost 7 bases, and 26 bases lay in between. Libraries were made from TCR beta cDNA, and they carried unique molecular identifiers. There were roughly 0.9 to 10 million T cells, and around 500,000 cDNA molecules came from them. Using its own MiXCR run on the PCR reads, TCRdb lists one record per CDR3 protein. The sample records hundreds of thousands of distinct CDR3 sequences, approximately 50% being singletons. This record belongs to a study of post-analysis software for immune sequencing data. Study-wide results and limits: For normalized Chao1 diversity, multiple sclerosis patients scored significantly lower than controls did. Compared with controls, patients had more of five or six TRBV segments, including TRBV5-6, TRBV5-1 and TRBV20-1.

What was sequenced was blood. The chain couples TRBV4-1 to TRBJ1-2, with a tentative D call TRBD1 (5 bases). This clonotype originated in a girl aged 10 to 17 with multiple sclerosis. CDR3 DNA: TGCGCCAGCAGCAGTTATACAGGTTATGGCTTCAGGAGTGGCTACACCTTC. Translated, it gives CASSSYTGYGFRSGYTF.